The clone carrying this T cell receptor (beta chain) came up once. The germline V gene encodes CDR1 SGHRS and CDR2 YFSETQ. V was pared by 4 bases and J by 7 bases, with 13 bases of the junction left unmatched. This CDR3 region has 16 residues. The entry originates in a study of shared clonotypes between healthy human individuals. TCRdb's copy holds only in-frame clones and misses some; the assay was immunoSEQ multiplex PCR. In the table there are 1,400,000 or so clones, approximately 98.5% of which are singletons. This clonotype was sampled from a man aged 25 to 40 in good health. The chain has TRBV5-1 and TRBJ2-7; 11 nucleotides match TRBD2. The sample comprised naive CD4+ T cells sorted from blood. Subset defined: CD45RA+ positively selected. The CDR3 protein is CASSGGNSGRAAEQYF. CDR3 DNA: TGCGCCAGCAGCGGAGGTAATAGCGGGAGGGCCGCGGAGCAGTACTTC.